This entry describes one T cell receptor beta chain. No antigen is known for it. RNA transcripts served as the template for amplifying TCR beta CDR3 regions. With the HTBI primer set, the TCR CDR3 went through a first round of RT-PCR. MiXCR, run by TCRdb on the multiplex PCR reads, gives a single entry per CDR3 protein. This repertoire shows a few hundred thousand distinct CDR3 sequences, about 16% found once; its top ten account for 44%. The data were taken from a study of T cells in Graves' hyperthyroidism and ophthalmopathy. General study results and limits: With a median lead of approximately 6.4 months before onset, the model predicted ophthalmopathy.

Germline CDR1 reads LGHDT; CDR2 reads YNNKEL (reference sequence). The CDR3 covers 16 residues. With V trimmed by 1 base and J by 1 base, 5 bases remained unmatched. The chain couples TRBV3-1 to TRBJ2-7; 9 bases line up with TRBD1. Sequenced: blood. This clonotype was sampled from a man aged 40-50 years with Graves' hyperthyroidism. CDR3 region: CASSQGGQGPSYEQYF. CDR3 nucleotides: TGTGCCAGCAGCCAAGGGGGACAGGGCCCATCCTACGAGCAGTACTTC.